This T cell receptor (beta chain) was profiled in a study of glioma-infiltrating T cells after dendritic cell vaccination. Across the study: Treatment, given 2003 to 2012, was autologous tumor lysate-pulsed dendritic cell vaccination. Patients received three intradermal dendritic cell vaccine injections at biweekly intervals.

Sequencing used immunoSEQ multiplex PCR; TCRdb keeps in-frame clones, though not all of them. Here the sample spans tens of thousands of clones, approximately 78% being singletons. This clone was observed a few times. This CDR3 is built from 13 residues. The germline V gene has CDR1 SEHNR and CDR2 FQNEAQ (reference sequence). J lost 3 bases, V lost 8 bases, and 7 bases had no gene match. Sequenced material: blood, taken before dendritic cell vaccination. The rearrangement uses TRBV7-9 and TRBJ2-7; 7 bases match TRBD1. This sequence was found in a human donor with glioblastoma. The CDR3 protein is CASRTGPGYEQYF. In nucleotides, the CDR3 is TGTGCCAGCCGGACAGGTCCCGGCTACGAGCAGTACTTC. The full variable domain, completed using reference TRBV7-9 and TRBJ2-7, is DTGVSQNPRHKITKRGQNVTFRCDPISEHNRLYWYRQTLGQGPEFLTYFQNEAQLEKSRLLSDRFSAERPKGSFSTLEIQRTEQGDSAMYLCASRTGPGYEQYFGPGTRLTVT.